This passage covers 7 T cell receptor beta chains from one sample sequenced in a study of T-cell memory formation after mild COVID-19. MiXCR was run by TCRdb on the 5' RACE reads, yielding one entry per CDR3 protein. The sample has 300,000 or so distinct CDR3 sequences, roughly 15% seen once. The sample taken for sequencing was PBMCs or a T cell subset sorted from them (not recorded which). All receptors come from a man aged 18 to 29 who had mild COVID-19 (a few samples of this study predate the infection). Cell type and time point are not known.

This clonotype was observed a few times. The genes are TRBV15 and TRBJ2-7; perhaps TRBD1 as D (6 bases). V gave up 4 bases and J gave up 2 bases, with 12 bases separating them. This CDR3 region has 14 residues. Germline V gene data show CDR1 as LNHNV and CDR2 as YYDKDF (reference sequence). CDR3 in amino acids: CATSIPGVPYEQYF. The CDR3 DNA is TGTGCCACCAGCATTCCAGGGGTGCCCTACGAGCAGTACTTC.

The CDR3 DNA sequence: TGTGCCAGCAGTTACCCACCCGAAGTTTCGGAAGCTTTCTTT. This codes for CASSYPPEVSEAFF. V and J are TRBV6-6 and TRBJ1-1; no clear D gene. Trimming removed 2 bases from V and 8 bases from J, with 15 bases in between. CDR3 length equals 14 residues. Germline loops: CDR1 MNHNY, CDR2 SVGAGI (reference sequence).

This clonotype was found a few times. Here the CDR3 reads CASSEGGSIRGANVLTF. CDR3 nucleotide sequence: TGTGCCAGCAGCGAGGGGGGGTCGATACGTGGGGCCAACGTCCTGACTTTC. The chain couples TRBV7-3 to TRBJ2-6; possible D gene TRBD2, 7 bases. The CDR3 contains 17 residues. V was trimmed by 5 bases and J by 3 bases, leaving 17 bases between them. Germline CDR1 reads SGHTA; CDR2 reads FQGTGA.

The chain recombines TRBV6-2 or TRBV6-3 with TRBJ1-1; D might be TRBD1 (6 bases). The CDR3 runs 13 residues. CDR1 is MNHEY, CDR2 SVGEGT, per germline. The V end lost 7 bases, the J end lost 1 base, and 10 bases lay between the germline ends. In DNA form, the CDR3 reads TGTGCCAGCACCGGACAGCCGAACACTGAAGCTTTCTTT. Translating it yields CASTGQPNTEAFF.

This clonotype showed up just a few times. The V gene is TRBV4-2, the J gene TRBJ2-7; 7 bases align to TRBD2. CDR3 size: 16 residues. V lost 1 base to trimming and J lost 0 bases; unmatched junction nucleotides: 6. Germline V gene lookup returns CDR1 LGHNA and CDR2 YNFKEQ. CDR3 DNA: TGTGCCAGCAGCCAAGGGGGCGGGGGAAGCTCCTACGAGCAGTACTTC. This encodes CASSQGGGGSSYEQYF.

This sequence joins TRBV27 and TRBJ2-5, with D perhaps TRBD1 (7 bases). Per the germline V gene, CDR1 is MNHEY and CDR2 is SMNVEV (reference sequence). The CDR3 spans 16 residues. V gave up 6 bases and J gave up 2 bases, with 19 bases separating them. The CDR3: CASRSGGTVIQETQYF. CDR3 nucleotides: TGTGCCAGCAGGTCTGGAGGGACAGTTATTCAAGAGACCCAGTACTTC.

This clonotype was seen ten or more times. V and J are TRBV4-3 and TRBJ2-2, with TRBD2 matching 9 bases. V lost 4 bases to trimming and J lost 2 bases; unmatched junction nucleotides: 11. This CDR3 has 18 amino acids. CDR1 is LGHNA, CDR2 YSLEER, per germline. The CDR3 DNA reads as TGCGCCAGCAGCCCGGAGGCTAGCGGGGATGGAAACACCGGGGAGCTGTTTTTT. It is translated as CASSPEASGDGNTGELFF.